The 21 T cell receptor beta chains listed next were all sequenced from one sample in a study of blood T cell repertoires in COVID-19. Repertoires were generated with immunoSEQ multiplex PCR, while TCRdb's copy carries only in-frame clones and drops some. The sample holds over 130,000 clones, around three quarters seen once. The sequenced material came from peripheral blood. The receptors were gathered from a man aged 50 to 59 with acute or convalescent COVID-19.

The chain is built from TRBV29-1 and TRBJ1-1; possible D gene TRBD1, 5 bases. The CDR3 covers 15 residues. Germline V gene lookup returns CDR1 SQVTM and CDR2 ANQGSEA. The V end was cut by 0 bases, the J end by 0 bases, with 11 bases between. CDR3 DNA: TGCAGCGTTGAAGATACGGGGGGTGTGAACACTGAAGCTTTCTTT. This sequence encodes CSVEDTGGVNTEAFF.

The chain has TRBV5-4 and TRBJ2-7, with TRBD2 matching 10 bases. With V trimmed by 3 bases and J by 4 bases, 4 bases remained unmatched. CDR3 length: 14 amino acids. Germline CDR1 and CDR2: SGHNT and YYREEE (reference sequence). The CDR3 loop reads CASSSAGGLYEQYF. The CDR3 DNA follows: TGTGCCAGCAGCTCAGCGGGGGGGCTTTACGAGCAGTACTTC.

J is TRBJ1-2 and V is TRBV30, with D uncertain. The V end was cut by 0 bases, the J end by 5 bases, with 28 bases between. This CDR3 has 19 amino acids. Germline V gene data show CDR1 as GTSNPN and CDR2 as SVGIG (reference sequence). In DNA form, the CDR3 reads TGTGCCTGGAGTGTAAGAGGGTCAACCCCGGGCCTGCCCCTGTATGGCTACACCTTC. This sequence encodes CAWSVRGSTPGLPLYGYTF.

This clone was recorded only once. The chain is built from TRBV19 and TRBJ2-7; TRBD1 agrees at 7 bases. After removal of 8 bases from V and 7 bases from J, the junction contained 14 bases not matched to a gene. The CDR3 extends over 14 amino acids. Looked up from germline, CDR1 is LNHDA and CDR2 is SQIVND (reference sequence). CDR3 DNA sequence: TGTGCCAGTTCGAGCAGGGGGATTACTGGGGAGCAGTACTTC. Protein: CASSSRGITGEQYF.

The genes are TRBV6-1 and TRBJ1-5; a weak D match, TRBD1 (5 bases). V was pared by 2 bases and J by 3 bases, with 8 bases between. This CDR3 has 14 residues. CDR1 is MNHNS and CDR2 is SASEGT in the germline V gene. The chain's CDR3 is CASSEQGLNQPQHF. The DNA of the CDR3 is TGTGCCAGCAGTGAACAGGGCCTCAATCAGCCCCAGCATTTT.

Only a few counts were recorded for this clone. The genes are TRBV9 and TRBJ2-1; 11 bases fit TRBD1. Germline V gene data show CDR1 as SGDLS and CDR2 as YYNGEE. Unmatched junction bases numbered 7, after V lost 4 bases and J lost 7 bases. The CDR3 has 15 amino acids. The CDR3 reads CASSPQDRGQNEQFF. The CDR3 DNA follows: TGTGCCAGCAGCCCACAGGACAGGGGGCAGAATGAGCAGTTCTTC.

This rearrangement joins TRBV5-1 to TRBJ2-2, with D possibly TRBD1 on 6 matching bases. The germline V gene has CDR1 SGHRS and CDR2 YFSETQ. The V end lost 4 bases, the J end lost 3 bases, and 10 bases lay between the germline ends. The CDR3 has 14 residues. CDR3 bases: TGCGCCAGCAGCAAGGACAGAGACACCGGGGAGCTGTTTTTT. Its protein is CASSKDRDTGELFF. The complete variable domain, with remaining parts taken from reference TRBV5-1 and TRBJ2-2, reads KAGVTQTPRYLIKTRGQQVTLSCSPISGHRSVSWYQQTPGQGLQFLFEYFSETQRNKGNFPGRFSGRQFSNSRSEMNVSTLELGDSALYLCASSKDRDTGELFFGEGSRLTVL.

J is TRBJ1-5 and V is TRBV10-1; no clear D gene. In germline, CDR1 is WNHNN, CDR2 SYGVQD (reference sequence). V gave up 8 bases and J gave up 1 base, with 15 bases separating them. The CDR3 spans 15 residues. The CDR3 protein is CASPPSGKSNQPQHF. CDR3 bases: TGCGCCAGCCCTCCCTCCGGGAAGAGCAATCAGCCCCAGCATTTT.

V is TRBV11-2 and J is TRBJ1-2; a weak D match, TRBD1 (6 bases). Trimming cost V 5 bases and J 2 bases, with 12 bases left between them. This CDR3 has 14 amino acids. The germline V gene encodes CDR1 SGHAT and CDR2 FQNNGV. CDR3: CASSPETGNYGYTF. Here the CDR3 DNA reads TGTGCCAGCAGCCCCGAAACAGGGAACTATGGCTACACCTTC.

The chain couples TRBV18 to TRBJ1-2; D is undetermined. V dropped 6 bases and J dropped 2 bases, with 10 bases sitting between them. This CDR3 comprises 13 residues. Germline values: CDR1 KGHSH, CDR2 LQKENI. CDR3 nucleotides: TGTGCCAGCTCTCCCGACGGGAACTATGGCTACACCTTC. It specifies CASSPDGNYGYTF.

This rearrangement joins TRBV30 to TRBJ1-4; 7 nucleotides align to TRBD1. The germline V gene has CDR1 GTSNPN and CDR2 SVGIG (reference sequence). V lost 7 bases, J lost 7 bases, and 12 bases stayed unmatched. The CDR3 totals 14 residues. The CDR3 reads CALGTGVYGEKLFF. CDR3 DNA: TGTGCCTTGGGAACAGGGGTTTATGGTGAAAAACTGTTTTTT.

The chain uses TRBV7-2 and TRBJ2-1, with TRBD2 as a possible D gene (5 bases). The CDR3 length is 17 residues. V dropped 6 bases and J dropped 10 bases, with 28 bases sitting between them. Germline CDR1 SGHTA, CDR2 FQGNSA. This CDR3 reads CASSSWPGGSQFREQFF. The CDR3 DNA reads as TGTGCCAGCAGTTCCTGGCCAGGAGGATCACAATTCAGGGAGCAGTTCTTC.

The chain uses TRBV12-5 and TRBJ2-2; D is ambiguous. The germline CDR1 and CDR2 sequences are LGHNT and FRNRAP. V was trimmed by 2 bases and J by 7 bases, leaving 5 bases between them. The CDR3 is 12 residues long. In DNA form, the CDR3 reads TGTGCTAGTGGTTTGATCGGCGGGGAGCTGTTTTTT. It is translated as CASGLIGGELFF.

This clone was observed a handful of times. The V and J genes are TRBV27 and TRBJ1-4; 8 nucleotides agree with TRBD1. CDR3 length equals 16 residues. Germline lookup yields CDR1 MNHEY and CDR2 SMNVEV (reference sequence). V gave up 5 bases and J gave up 8 bases; unmatched junction bases: 13. The CDR3 reads CASSPFKQGVEEKLFF. CDR3 sequence (DNA): TGTGCCAGCAGTCCTTTCAAACAGGGGGTTGAGGAAAAACTGTTTTTT. The full variable domain, in which reference TRBV27 and TRBJ1-4 provide the parts outside the CDR3, is EAQVTQNPRYLITVTGKKLTVTCSQNMNHEYMSWYRQDPGLGLRQIYYSMNVEVTDKGDVPEGYKVSRKEKRNFPLILESPSPNQTSLYFCASSPFKQGVEEKLFFGSGTQLSVL.

This clone was seen once. The chain employs TRBV18 and TRBJ2-7; 9 bases fit TRBD1. The trim removed 6 bases at V and 4 bases at J, leaving 7 bases unmatched. The CDR3 loop spans 14 amino acids. Germline CDR1 KGHSH, CDR2 LQKENI. The CDR3 is CASSPDRGFYEQYF. The DNA of the CDR3 is TGTGCCAGCTCTCCGGACAGGGGATTTTACGAGCAGTACTTC. The full variable domain, in which reference TRBV18 and TRBJ2-7 provide the parts outside the CDR3, is NAGVMQNPRHLVRRRGQEARLRCSPMKGHSHVYWYRQLPEEGLKFMVYLQKENIIDESGMPKERFSAEFPKEGPSILRIQQVVRGDSAAYFCASSPDRGFYEQYFGPGTRLTVT.

The chain recombines TRBV2 with TRBJ1-1, with 7 bases matching TRBD1. The J segment lost 4 bases and the V segment lost 6 bases, leaving 14 bases of the junction unmatched. The germline gives CDR1 SNHLY, CDR2 FYNNEI. The CDR3 consists of 16 residues. CDR3 region: CASRHRGTAKTTEAFF. The CDR3 coding sequence is TGTGCCAGCAGGCACCGTGGGACAGCAAAGACCACTGAAGCTTTCTTT.

The chain links TRBV5-1 to TRBJ1-1, with unresolved D. The germline gives CDR1 SGHRS, CDR2 YFSETQ. The CDR3 is made up of 13 amino acids. With 2 bases removed from V and 2 bases from J, the gap between germline ends came to 7 bases. The CDR3 DNA sequence: TGCGCCAGCAGCTTCAATTTCAACACTGAAGCTTTCTTT. Translated, it gives CASSFNFNTEAFF. Drawing the rest from reference TRBV5-1 and TRBJ1-1, the complete variable domain is KAGVTQTPRYLIKTRGQQVTLSCSPISGHRSVSWYQQTPGQGLQFLFEYFSETQRNKGNFPGRFSGRQFSNSRSEMNVSTLELGDSALYLCASSFNFNTEAFFGQGTRLTVV.

This chain uses TRBV3-1 (or the pseudogene TRBV3-2) with TRBJ1-2; the D gene is possibly TRBD1 (5 bases). Trimming left V 1 base short and J 8 bases short, with 17 bases between. The CDR3 consists of 15 residues. Germline V gene sequence: CDR1 LGHDT, CDR2 YNNKEL (reference sequence). The CDR3 reads CASSQGGTALRGYTF. In DNA, the CDR3 is TGTGCCAGCAGCCAAGGCGGGACGGCGCTTAGAGGCTACACCTTC.

This clone was recorded a few times. J is TRBJ2-5 and V is TRBV2; the D gene is possibly TRBD1 (6 bases). The germline CDR1 and CDR2 sequences are SNHLY and FYNNEI. CDR3 length: 15 residues. Trimming removed 8 bases from V and 4 bases from J, with 20 bases in between. Here the CDR3 DNA reads TGTGCCAGCGCACGACTCACAGGGCTGGGAGAGACCCAGTACTTC. It codes for CASARLTGLGETQYF.

This clone was picked up a small number of times. J is TRBJ1-1 and V is TRBV12-3 or TRBV12-4; D gene unclear. The CDR3 is 13 amino acids. Trimming removed 7 bases at V and 1 base at J, with 10 bases between. The CDR3 reads CASTRHQNTEAFF. The CDR3 region has the DNA TGTGCCAGCACTCGACACCAGAACACTGAAGCTTTCTTT.

This clone has ten or more counts. This chain uses TRBV19 with TRBJ1-5; perhaps TRBD1 as D (5 bases). This CDR3 is built from 15 residues. With 0 bases removed from V and 3 bases from J, the gap between germline ends came to 9 bases. Germline loops: CDR1 LNHDA, CDR2 SQIVND (reference sequence). Written as DNA, the CDR3 is TGTGCCAGTAGTATAGATGGGGGGTTCAATCAGCCCCAGCATTTT. Translated, it gives CASSIDGGFNQPQHF.